A single sample gave rise to the 13 T cell receptor beta chains below, sequenced in a study of regulatory and conventional T cells in RAG deficiency. Here immunoSEQ multiplex PCR was the method, and the copy in TCRdb shows in-frame clones only, minus some. The sample records 10,000 to 15,000 clones, 85% to 95% being singletons. Genomic DNA came from blood conventional CD4+ T cells gated CD25-low CD127-high. Another study also made use of these data, one on regulatory T cells. That paper adds: The PCR used 52 TRBV and 13 TRBJ primers.

Sequenced input: CD4+ effector T cells sorted from blood. Receptor source: a human donor in good health.

The chain recombines TRBV5-1 with TRBJ1-6; a possible D gene is TRBD1 (5 bases). The CDR3 has 15 residues. V lost 3 bases to trimming and J lost 7 bases, with 14 bases between them. The germline V gene has CDR1 SGHRS and CDR2 YFSETQ. The CDR3 nucleotides are TGCGCCAGCAGCTCGCAAGGGACCGGCAATTCACCCCTCCACTTT. This encodes CASSSQGTGNSPLHF. The full variable domain, rest sourced from reference TRBV5-1 and TRBJ1-6, is KAGVTQTPRYLIKTRGQQVTLSCSPISGHRSVSWYQQTPGQGLQFLFEYFSETQRNKGNFPGRFSGRQFSNSRSEMNVSTLELGDSALYLCASSSQGTGNSPLHFGNGTRLTVT.

The V and J genes are TRBV19 and TRBJ1-6, with TRBD1 identical over 10 bases. The CDR3 consists of 16 residues. The V gene's germline CDR1 is LNHDA and CDR2 SQIVND (reference sequence). The trim removed 6 bases at V and 7 bases at J, leaving 9 bases unmatched. CDR3 DNA: TGTGCCAGTAGAACCGCGGGACAGGGGAGGAATTCACCCCTCCACTTT. Protein sequence: CASRTAGQGRNSPLHF.

This chain links TRBV5-1 with TRBJ2-7; D may be TRBD1 or TRBD2 (8 bases each). V lost 6 bases to trimming and J lost 2 bases, with 15 bases between them. The CDR3 is 14 residues long. Germline assignment: CDR1 SGHRS and CDR2 YFSETQ. The CDR3: CASTGGTGPYEQYF. CDR3 nucleotide sequence: TGCGCCAGCACGGGGGGGACAGGACCCTACGAGCAGTACTTC.

The chain joins TRBV28 to TRBJ2-7; maybe TRBD2 (7 bases). Germline V gives CDR1 MDHEN, CDR2 SYDVKM. The ends were cut back, 1 base at V and 3 bases at J, with 19 bases in the middle. The CDR3 has 17 amino acids. This chain's CDR3 is CASSLLQTGGPSYEQYF. CDR3 DNA: TGTGCCAGCAGTTTATTACAGACCGGGGGGCCTAGCTACGAGCAGTACTTC.

This chain connects TRBV5-1 to TRBJ1-4, with D possibly being TRBD1 (5 bases). The V gene's germline CDR1 is SGHRS and CDR2 YFSETQ. This CDR3 contains 15 residues. V dropped 4 bases and J dropped 2 bases, with 12 bases sitting between them. The CDR3 sequence is CASSPGHFTNEKLFF. Written as DNA, the CDR3 is TGCGCCAGCAGCCCAGGACACTTCACTAATGAAAAACTGTTTTTT.

CDR3 in amino acids: CASSSERAGVETQYF. CDR3 sequence (DNA): TGTGCCAGCAGCTCCGAACGAGCAGGGGTGGAGACCCAGTACTTC. The rearrangement links TRBV7-8 to TRBJ2-5; weak D call: TRBD1 (6 bases). The V end was cut by 4 bases, the J end by 5 bases, with 17 bases between. Germline values: CDR1 SGHVS, CDR2 FQNEAQ. The CDR3 totals 15 residues.

The V call is TRBV19, the J call TRBJ2-3; tentative D call: TRBD2 (5 bases). The V and J ends lost 6 bases and 4 bases respectively, with 11 bases between them. Germline lookup yields CDR1 LNHDA and CDR2 SQIVND (reference sequence). The CDR3 extends over 13 amino acids. The CDR3 bases are TGTGCCAGTAGCCGGGATGGTGCAGATACGCAGTATTTT. Its translation: CASSRDGADTQYF.

The CDR3 sequence: CASSLAGVNEQFF. The CDR3 DNA is TGCGCCAGCAGCTTGGCAGGGGTCAATGAGCAGTTCTTC. The genes are TRBV5-1 and TRBJ2-1; tentative D call: TRBD1 (6 bases). This CDR3 is 13 amino acids long. V was trimmed by 0 bases and J by 6 bases, leaving 7 bases between them. Germline V CDR1 and CDR2: SGHRS, YFSETQ.

The V gene is TRBV7-3, the J gene TRBJ2-3; no firm D call. From germline, CDR1 is SGHTA and CDR2 FQGTGA. The V end was cut by 3 bases, the J end by 2 bases, with 6 bases between. The CDR3 has 13 residues. DNA for the CDR3: TGTGCCAGCAGCTTTAGCCCCACAGATACGCAGTATTTT. Translating it yields CASSFSPTDTQYF.

This chain links TRBV5-4 with TRBJ1-4; 8 nucleotides match TRBD1. CDR1 and CDR2 (germline): SGHNT, YYREEE (reference sequence). CDR3 length: 16 amino acids. With 4 bases clipped from V and 4 bases from J, the junction kept 9 bases outside the gene matches. The CDR3 reads CASSPGRTGLNEKLFF. CDR3 DNA: TGTGCCAGCAGCCCCGGGCGGACAGGGCTTAATGAAAAACTGTTTTTT.

The rearrangement joins TRBV18 to TRBJ1-1; D unclear. V lost 2 bases to trimming and J lost 4 bases, with 17 bases between them. Germline CDR1 and CDR2: KGHSH and LQKENI. The CDR3 consists of 16 residues. The CDR3 loop reads CASSPIRAPAGTEAFF. CDR3 nucleotides: TGTGCCAGCTCACCAATAAGGGCCCCGGCTGGCACTGAAGCTTTCTTT.

V gene TRBV2 combines with J gene TRBJ1-2; D remains unclear. This CDR3 is 12 amino acids long. The V gene's germline CDR1 is SNHLY and CDR2 FYNNEI. Trimming took 4 bases from V and 0 from J, leaving 3 bases between them. The CDR3 nucleotides are TGTGCCAGCAGTGGACCTAACTATGGCTACACCTTC. Translating gives CASSGPNYGYTF.

The J gene is TRBJ1-1, the V gene TRBV19; TRBD1 is a possible D gene (5 bases). The V gene's germline CDR1 is LNHDA and CDR2 SQIVND (reference sequence). V was pared by 6 bases and J by 0 bases, with 17 bases between. This CDR3 has 16 residues. In nucleotides, the CDR3 is TGTGCCAGTAGGGGGCCGGGGCCGCCCATGAACACTGAAGCTTTCTTT. Protein product: CASRGPGPPMNTEAFF.